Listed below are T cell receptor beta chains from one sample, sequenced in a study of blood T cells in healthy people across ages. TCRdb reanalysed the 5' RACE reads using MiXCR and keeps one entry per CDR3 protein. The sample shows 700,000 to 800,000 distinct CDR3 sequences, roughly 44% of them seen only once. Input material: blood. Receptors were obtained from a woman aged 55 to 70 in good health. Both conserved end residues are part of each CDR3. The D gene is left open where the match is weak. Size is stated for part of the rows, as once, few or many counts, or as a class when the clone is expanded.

TGTGCCAGCAGCTGGGGGGGTGGAGGGTCCTACGAGCAGTACTTC	CASSWGGGGSYEQYF	TRBV6-6	few	TRBJ2-7	TRBD2
TGCGCCAGCAGCTTGACCGGGACTAGCGGCAATGAGCAGTTCTTC	CASSLTGTSGNEQFF	TRBV5-1	NA	TRBJ2-1	TRBD2
TGCGCCAGCAGCTTGGTTACGGGGGGCTCGAACACCGGGGAGCTGTTTTTT	CASSLVTGGSNTGELFF	TRBV5-1	NA	TRBJ2-2	NA
TGTGCCAGCAGCTTAAGTCCAGGGGGCCACAATGAGCAGTACTTC	CASSLSPGGHNEQYF	TRBV7-2	NA	TRBJ2-5	TRBD1
TGTGCCAGCAGCTTAGAGGACAGGGGAATGTATAGCAATCAGCCCCAGCATTTT	CASSLEDRGMYSNQPQHF	TRBV7-2	once	TRBJ1-5	TRBD1
TGTGCCAGCAGTCTCCCGGGAGGGGAATCTGAGACCCAGTACTTC	CASSLPGGESETQYF	TRBV28	NA	TRBJ2-5	TRBD2
TGCAGTGCTAGTCGACCGGTGAACACTGAAGCTTTCTTT	CSASRPVNTEAFF	TRBV20-1	NA	TRBJ1-1	NA
TGTGCCAGCAGCTCTCCGACAGGAATGAATGAGCAGTTCTTC	CASSSPTGMNEQFF	TRBV7-2	NA	TRBJ2-1	NA
TGCGCCAGCAGCTTACTAGACAGGGGATCAACCTACGAGCAGTACTTC	CASSLLDRGSTYEQYF	TRBV5-1	NA	TRBJ2-7	TRBD1
TGCAGTGCTAGAGTTGGGACAGGGGATGTGGGCTACACCTTC	CSARVGTGDVGYTF	TRBV20-1	NA	TRBJ1-2	TRBD1
TGTGCCAGCAGCCCAGGGGGGGACAGACTTAAGGAGCAGTACTTC	CASSPGGDRLKEQYF	TRBV11-1	NA	TRBJ2-5	NA
TGTGCTAGCAGCTTAGGCGCCGGGCCCTCCAATGAGCAGTTCTTC	CASSLGAGPSNEQFF	TRBV7-7	NA	TRBJ2-1	NA
TGTGCCAGCACCTTCAGCGGGGGGGCCGAGGAGACCCAGTACTTC	CASTFSGGAEETQYF	TRBV3-1	NA	TRBJ2-5	TRBD2
TGTGCCAGCTCAGTAGGGGCGATGACCTACGAGCAGTACTTC	CASSVGAMTYEQYF	TRBV18	NA	TRBJ2-7	NA
TGTGCCAGCACACCGGATCGGAACTCCTACGAGCAGTACTTC	CASTPDRNSYEQYF	TRBV2	few	TRBJ2-7	NA
TGTGCCAGCACCACCGGAGGTAATTCCGGGGCCAACGTCCTGACTTTC	CASTTGGNSGANVLTF	TRBV12-3/TRBV12-4	NA	TRBJ2-6	NA
TGTGCCAGCAGTCCTGGGACTAGCGGGGGGCGGGGTACGCAGTATTTT	CASSPGTSGGRGTQYF	TRBV12-3/TRBV12-4	NA	TRBJ2-3	TRBD2
TGTGCCAGCAGCCCAACGGACGGAACCAATGAGCAGTTCTTC	CASSPTDGTNEQFF	TRBV11-1	many	TRBJ2-1	NA
TGTGCCAGCAGTGTAGGAGATCCAGATACGCAGTATTTT	CASSVGDPDTQYF	TRBV12-3/TRBV12-4	NA	TRBJ2-3	NA
TGTGCCAGCAGCTTAACTTTCCTTGGCAATGAGCAGTTCTTC	CASSLTFLGNEQFF	TRBV7-3	NA	TRBJ2-1	NA
TGTGCCAGCAGTTACCGACAGGGGGCAGATACGCAGTATTTT	CASSYRQGADTQYF	TRBV7-3	NA	TRBJ2-3	TRBD1
TGTGCCACTGGGACCCCCTACGAGCAGTACTTC	CATGTPYEQYF	TRBV12-3/TRBV12-4	NA	TRBJ2-7	NA
TGTGCCAGCAGCTTGGTTTGGGGACAGACTAGCACCGGGGAGCTGTTTTTT	CASSLVWGQTSTGELFF	TRBV5-6	NA	TRBJ2-2	NA